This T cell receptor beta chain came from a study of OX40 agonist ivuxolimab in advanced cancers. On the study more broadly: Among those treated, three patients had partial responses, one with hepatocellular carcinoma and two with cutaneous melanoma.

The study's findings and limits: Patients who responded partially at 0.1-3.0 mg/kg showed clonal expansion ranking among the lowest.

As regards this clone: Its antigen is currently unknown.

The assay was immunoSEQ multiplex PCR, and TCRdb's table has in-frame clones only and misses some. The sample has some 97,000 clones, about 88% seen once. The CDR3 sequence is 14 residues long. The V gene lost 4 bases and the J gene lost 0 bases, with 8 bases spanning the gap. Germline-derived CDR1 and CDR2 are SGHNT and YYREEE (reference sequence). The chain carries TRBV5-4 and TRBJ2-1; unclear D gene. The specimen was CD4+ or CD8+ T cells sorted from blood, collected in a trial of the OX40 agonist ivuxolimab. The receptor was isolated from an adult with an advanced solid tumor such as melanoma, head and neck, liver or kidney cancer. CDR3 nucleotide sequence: TGTGCCAGCAGCACCTCGCACTCCTACAATGAGCAGTTCTTC. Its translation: CASSTSHSYNEQFF. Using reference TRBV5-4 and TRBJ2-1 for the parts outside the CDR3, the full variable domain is ETGVTQSPTHLIKTRGQQVTLRCSSQSGHNTVSWYQQALGQGPQFIFQYYREEENGRGNFPPRFSGLQFPNYSSELNVNALELDDSALYLCASSTSHSYNEQFFGPGTRLTVL.